The 2 T cell receptor beta chains reported below all come from one sample, sequenced in a study of shared clonotypes between healthy human individuals. Measured with immunoSEQ multiplex PCR; TCRdb has only the in-frame clones, and not every one. The sample carries 600,000 to 750,000 clones, 55% to 80% recorded once. Sequenced input: memory CD4+ T cells sorted from blood. The subset: CD45RA-negative fraction. These receptors all stem from a woman aged 25 to 39 in good health.

As to this clone: This may come from a read error, since a much larger clone is one base off. The rearrangement links TRBV6-6 to TRBJ2-3, with unresolved D. V was clipped by 6 bases and J by 2 bases, with 3 bases between them. The length of the CDR3 is 11 residues. In germline, CDR1 is MNHNY, CDR2 SVGAGI (reference sequence). The CDR3 coding sequence is TGTGCCAGCAGATCCACAGATACGCAGTATTTT. Its translation: CASRSTDTQYF.

The chain recombines TRBV6-5 with TRBJ2-7, with D possibly being TRBD2 (5 bases). With 0 bases removed from V and 2 bases from J, the gap between germline ends came to 14 bases. The V gene's germline CDR1 is MNHEY and CDR2 SVGAGI. The CDR3 length is 16 residues. CDR3 amino acids: CASSYSRAAGTYEQYF. The CDR3 coding sequence is TGTGCCAGCAGTTACTCCAGAGCCGCGGGCACCTACGAGCAGTACTTC.